The entry below describes one T cell receptor (beta chain). The antigen remains undetermined. CDR1 and CDR2 from the germline V gene are LGHNA and YNFKEQ. V was clipped by 0 bases and J by 1 base; unmatched bases: 9. The CDR3 sequence is 19 residues long. The repertoire was sequenced with immunoSEQ multiplex PCR; TCRdb's copy has only in-frame clones and lacks some. Here the sample spans some 14,000 clones, roughly 80% being singletons. This sample stems from a study of chemoradiotherapy in HPV16-positive cancers. Study-level background: Two HPV16-positive patients' cells yielded candidate HPV-specific clones and common motifs. Study-level results: Non-HPV-specific T cells did not expand in tumors during treatment, whereas candidate HPV-specific clones and E7-related motifs did. HPV-specific T cells were functionally defined from only a couple of HPV16-positive patients. HPV-responsive T-cell expansion during chemoradiotherapy was linked to improved recurrence-free survival in HPV16-positive patients.

The material was obtained from a patient who underwent chemoradiotherapy. The chain recombines TRBV4-2 with TRBJ2-3, with TRBD2 identical over 11 bases. This sequence was found in a human donor with HPV-associated anogenital cancer. Written as DNA, the CDR3 is TGTGCCAGCAGCCAAGATGGCACTAGCGGGGGCCGGGGCACAGATACGCAGTATTTT. Amino acids: CASSQDGTSGGRGTDTQYF.